This TCR beta chain is from a study of technical replicates of blood from a few donors. The V gene's germline CDR1 is ENHRY and CDR2 SYGVKD. The CDR3 loop spans 13 amino acids. Trimming left V 3 bases short and J 8 bases short, with 8 bases between. Sequencing was performed with immunoSEQ multiplex PCR; in TCRdb, only in-frame clones are kept and a portion is missing. The sample holds 65,000 to 95,000 clones; approximately 90% are singletons and the top ten take roughly 0.3%. Source material: T cells isolated from PBMCs. The TCR comes from a human donor in good health. This chain uses TRBV10-3 with TRBJ1-6; a possible D gene is TRBD1 (5 bases). Written as DNA, the CDR3 is TGTGCCATCAGTGACTCACAGGATTCACCCCTCCACTTT. This sequence encodes CAISDSQDSPLHF.